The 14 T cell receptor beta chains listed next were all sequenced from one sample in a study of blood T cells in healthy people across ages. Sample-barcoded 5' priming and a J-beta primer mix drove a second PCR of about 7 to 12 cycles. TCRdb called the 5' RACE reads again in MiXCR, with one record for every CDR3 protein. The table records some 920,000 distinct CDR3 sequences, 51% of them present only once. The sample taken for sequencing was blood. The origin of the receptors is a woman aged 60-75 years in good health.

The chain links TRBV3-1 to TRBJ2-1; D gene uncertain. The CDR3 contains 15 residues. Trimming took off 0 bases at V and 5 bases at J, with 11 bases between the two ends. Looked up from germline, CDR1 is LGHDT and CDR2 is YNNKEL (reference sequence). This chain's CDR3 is CASSQDLSRNNEQFF. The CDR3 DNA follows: TGTGCCAGCAGCCAAGATCTCTCGCGGAACAATGAGCAGTTCTTC.

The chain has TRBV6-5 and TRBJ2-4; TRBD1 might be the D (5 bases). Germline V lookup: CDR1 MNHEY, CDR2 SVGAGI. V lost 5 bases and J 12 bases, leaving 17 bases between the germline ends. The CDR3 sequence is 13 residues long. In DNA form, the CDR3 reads TGTGCCAGCAGTGACACCCCAGGGTATAGTCAGTACTTC. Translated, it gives CASSDTPGYSQYF.

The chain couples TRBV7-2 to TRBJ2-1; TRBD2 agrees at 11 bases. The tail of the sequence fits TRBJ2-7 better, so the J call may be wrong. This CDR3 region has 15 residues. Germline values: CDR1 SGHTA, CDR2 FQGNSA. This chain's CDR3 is CASSFLAGGYNEQYF. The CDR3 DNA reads TGTGCCAGCAGCTTCCTAGCGGGAGGTTACAATGAGCAGTACTTC.

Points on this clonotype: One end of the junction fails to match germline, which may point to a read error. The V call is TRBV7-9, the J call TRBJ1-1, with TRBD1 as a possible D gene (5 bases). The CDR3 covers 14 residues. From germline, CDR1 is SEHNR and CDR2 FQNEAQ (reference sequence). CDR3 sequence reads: CASSLRQGGTEAFF. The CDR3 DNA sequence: TGCGCCAGCAGCTTGAGGCAGGGTGGAACTGAAGCTTTCTTT.

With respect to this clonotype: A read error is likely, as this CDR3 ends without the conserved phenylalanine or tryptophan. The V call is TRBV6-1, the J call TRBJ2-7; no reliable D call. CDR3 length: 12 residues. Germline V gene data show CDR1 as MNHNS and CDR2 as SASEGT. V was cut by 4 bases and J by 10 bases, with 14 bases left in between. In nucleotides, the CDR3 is TGTGCCAGCAGTGGGCAACTACATAACCAGTACTTG. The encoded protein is CASSGQLHNQYL.

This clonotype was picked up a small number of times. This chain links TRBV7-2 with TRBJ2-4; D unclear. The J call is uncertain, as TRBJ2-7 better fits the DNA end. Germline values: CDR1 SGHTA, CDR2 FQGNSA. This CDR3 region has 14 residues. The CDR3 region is CASSLISRIHEQYF. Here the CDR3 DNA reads TGTGCCAGCAGCTTAATCTCCAGGATTCACGAGCAGTACTTC.

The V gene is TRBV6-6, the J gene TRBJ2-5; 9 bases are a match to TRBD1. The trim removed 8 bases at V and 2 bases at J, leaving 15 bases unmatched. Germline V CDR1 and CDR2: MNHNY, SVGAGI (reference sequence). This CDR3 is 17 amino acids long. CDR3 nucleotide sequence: TGTGCCAGCGGGTCAGGGTTTGGGACAGGGCAACAAGAGACCCAGTACTTC. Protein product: CASGSGFGTGQQETQYF.

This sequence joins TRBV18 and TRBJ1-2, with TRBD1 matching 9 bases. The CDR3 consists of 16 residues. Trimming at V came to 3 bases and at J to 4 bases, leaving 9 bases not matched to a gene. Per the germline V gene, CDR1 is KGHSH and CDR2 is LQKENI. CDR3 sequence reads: CASSPFGTGNIYGYTF. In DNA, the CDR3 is TGTGCCAGCTCACCTTTCGGGACAGGGAACATCTATGGCTACACCTTC.

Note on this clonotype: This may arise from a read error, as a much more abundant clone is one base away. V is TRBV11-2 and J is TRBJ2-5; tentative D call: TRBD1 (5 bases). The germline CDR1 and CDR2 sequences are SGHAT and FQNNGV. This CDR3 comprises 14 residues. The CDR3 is CASSVDRGTQTQYF. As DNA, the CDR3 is TGTGCCAGCAGCGTAGATAGGGGAACGCAGACCCAGTACTTC.

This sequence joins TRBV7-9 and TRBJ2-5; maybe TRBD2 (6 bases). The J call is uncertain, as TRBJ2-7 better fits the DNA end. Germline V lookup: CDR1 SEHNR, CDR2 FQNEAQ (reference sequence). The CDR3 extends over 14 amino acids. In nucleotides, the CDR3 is TGTGCCAGCAGCTTCGAGGATGGAGGGAACGAGCAGTACTTC. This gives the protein CASSFEDGGNEQYF.

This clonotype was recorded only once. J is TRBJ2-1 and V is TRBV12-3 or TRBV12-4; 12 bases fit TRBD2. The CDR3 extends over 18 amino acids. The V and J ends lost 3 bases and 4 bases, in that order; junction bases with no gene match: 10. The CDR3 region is CASSFQLAGGRGYNEQFF. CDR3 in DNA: TGTGCCAGCAGTTTCCAACTAGCGGGAGGCCGCGGGTACAATGAGCAGTTCTTC.

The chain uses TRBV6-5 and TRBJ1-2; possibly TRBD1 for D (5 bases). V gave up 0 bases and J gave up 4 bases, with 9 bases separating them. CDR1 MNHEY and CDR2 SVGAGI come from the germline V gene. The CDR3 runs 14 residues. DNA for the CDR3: TGTGCCAGCAGTTACTCGATGGGGGGCTATGGCTACACCTTC. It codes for CASSYSMGGYGYTF.

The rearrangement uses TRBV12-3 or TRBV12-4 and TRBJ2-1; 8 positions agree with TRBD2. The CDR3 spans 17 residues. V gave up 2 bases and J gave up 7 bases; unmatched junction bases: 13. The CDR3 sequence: CASSLRLGGRPWNEQFF. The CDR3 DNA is TGTGCCAGCAGTTTACGTCTGGGCGGGAGGCCGTGGAATGAGCAGTTCTTC.

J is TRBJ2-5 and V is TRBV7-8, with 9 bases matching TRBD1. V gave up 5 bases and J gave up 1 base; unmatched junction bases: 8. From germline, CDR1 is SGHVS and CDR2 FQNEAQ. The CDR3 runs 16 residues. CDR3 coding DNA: TGTGCCAGCAGCAAGGACAGGGGTCTTCCCCAAGAGACCCAGTACTTC. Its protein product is CASSKDRGLPQETQYF.